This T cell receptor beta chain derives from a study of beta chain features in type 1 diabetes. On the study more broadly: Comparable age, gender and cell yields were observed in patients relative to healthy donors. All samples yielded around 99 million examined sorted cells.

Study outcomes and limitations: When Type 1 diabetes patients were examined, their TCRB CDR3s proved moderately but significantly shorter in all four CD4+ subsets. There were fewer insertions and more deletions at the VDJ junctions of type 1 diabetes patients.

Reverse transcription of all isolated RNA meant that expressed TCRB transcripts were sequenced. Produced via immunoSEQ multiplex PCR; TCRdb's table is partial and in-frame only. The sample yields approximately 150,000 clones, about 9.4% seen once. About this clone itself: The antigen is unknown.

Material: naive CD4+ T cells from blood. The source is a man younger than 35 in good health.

This CDR3 is CASSRGTAYGYTF. In DNA form, the CDR3 reads TGTGCCAGCAGTCGGGGGACGGCCTATGGCTACACCTTC. The chain uses TRBV28 and TRBJ1-2, with D tentatively TRBD1 (5 bases). This CDR3 comprises 13 residues. In germline, CDR1 is MDHEN, CDR2 SYDVKM. V lost 5 bases and J 4 bases, leaving 11 bases between the germline ends.